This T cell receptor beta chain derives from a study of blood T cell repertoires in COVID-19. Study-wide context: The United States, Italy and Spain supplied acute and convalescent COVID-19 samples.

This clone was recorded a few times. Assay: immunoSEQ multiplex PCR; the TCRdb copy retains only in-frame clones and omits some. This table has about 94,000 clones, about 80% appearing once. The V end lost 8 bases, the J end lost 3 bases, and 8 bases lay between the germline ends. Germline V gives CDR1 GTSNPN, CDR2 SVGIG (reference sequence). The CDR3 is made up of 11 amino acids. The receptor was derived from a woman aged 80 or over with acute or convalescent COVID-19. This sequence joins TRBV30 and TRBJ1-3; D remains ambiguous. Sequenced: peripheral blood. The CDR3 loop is CAAHRGNTIYF. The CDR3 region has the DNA TGTGCCGCACATCGTGGAAACACCATATATTTT.